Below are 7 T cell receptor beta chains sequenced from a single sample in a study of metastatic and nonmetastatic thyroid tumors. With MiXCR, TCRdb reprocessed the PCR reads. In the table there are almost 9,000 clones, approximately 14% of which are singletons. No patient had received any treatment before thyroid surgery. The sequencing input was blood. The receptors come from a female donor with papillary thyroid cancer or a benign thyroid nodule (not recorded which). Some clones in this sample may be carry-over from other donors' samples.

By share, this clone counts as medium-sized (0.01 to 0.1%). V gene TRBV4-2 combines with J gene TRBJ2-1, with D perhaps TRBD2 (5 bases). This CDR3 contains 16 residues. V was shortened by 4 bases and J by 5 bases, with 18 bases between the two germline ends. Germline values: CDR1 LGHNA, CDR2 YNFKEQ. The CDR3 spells CASSPAERPDDNEQFF. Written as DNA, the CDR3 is TGTGCCAGCAGCCCAGCTGAGCGGCCGGATGACAATGAGCAGTTCTTC.

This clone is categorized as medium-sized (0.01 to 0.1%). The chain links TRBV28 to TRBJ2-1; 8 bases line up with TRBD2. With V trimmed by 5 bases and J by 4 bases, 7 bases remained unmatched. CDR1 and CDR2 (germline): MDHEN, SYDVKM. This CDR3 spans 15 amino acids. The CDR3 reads CASSRSGSGYNEQFF. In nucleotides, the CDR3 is TGTGCCAGCAGTCGGAGCGGGAGTGGGTACAATGAGCAGTTCTTC.

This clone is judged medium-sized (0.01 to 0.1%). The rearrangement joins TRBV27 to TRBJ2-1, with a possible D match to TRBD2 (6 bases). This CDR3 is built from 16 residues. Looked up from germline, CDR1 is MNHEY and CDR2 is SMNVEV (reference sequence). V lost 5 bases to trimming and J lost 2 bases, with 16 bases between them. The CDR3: CASSLNWGVPYNEQFF. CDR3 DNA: TGTGCCAGCAGTCTGAATTGGGGGGTGCCCTACAATGAGCAGTTCTTC.

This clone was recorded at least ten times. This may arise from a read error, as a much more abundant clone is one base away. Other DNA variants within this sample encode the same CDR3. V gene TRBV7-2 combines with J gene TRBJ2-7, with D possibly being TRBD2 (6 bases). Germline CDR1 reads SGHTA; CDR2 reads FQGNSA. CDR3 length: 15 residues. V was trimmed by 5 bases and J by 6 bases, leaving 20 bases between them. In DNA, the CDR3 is TGTGCCAGCAGCCTCGCCTCTGCGGGAAGGACCGAGCAGTACTTC. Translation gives CASSLASAGRTEQYF.

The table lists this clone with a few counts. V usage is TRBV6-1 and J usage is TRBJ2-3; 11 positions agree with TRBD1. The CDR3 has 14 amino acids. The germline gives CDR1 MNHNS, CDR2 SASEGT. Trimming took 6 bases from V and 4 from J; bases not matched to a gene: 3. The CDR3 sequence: CASRRGQGADTQYF. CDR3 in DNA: TGTGCCAGCAGGAGGGGACAGGGGGCAGATACGCAGTATTTT.

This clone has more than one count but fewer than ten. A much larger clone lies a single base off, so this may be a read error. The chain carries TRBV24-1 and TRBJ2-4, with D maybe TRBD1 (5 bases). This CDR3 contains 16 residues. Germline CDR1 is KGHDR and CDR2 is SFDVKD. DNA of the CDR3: TGTGCCAACAGTGACGGGCTGGGGCGAGCCAAAAACATTCAGTACTTC. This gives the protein CANSDGLGRAKNIQYF.

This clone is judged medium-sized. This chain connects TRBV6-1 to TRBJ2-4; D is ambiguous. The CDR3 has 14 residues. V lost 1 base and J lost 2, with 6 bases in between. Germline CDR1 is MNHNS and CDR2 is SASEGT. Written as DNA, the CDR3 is TGTGCCAGCAGTGAAGGTGGTTCCAAAAACATTCAGTACTTC. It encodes CASSEGGSKNIQYF.